This T cell receptor beta chain was identified during a study of shared clonotypes between healthy human individuals. Study information: Plates per donor: three CD4 naive, three CD4 memory, two CD8 naive, one CD8 memory. Study-level findings and limits: Non-shared clonotypes displayed generation probabilities falling below those of clonotypes present in all four donors.

The CDR3 runs 16 residues. J gave up 4 bases and V 5 bases, and 12 bases lay outside the gene matches. Germline CDR1 is SNHLY and CDR2 is FYNNEI. The authors' processing: ImmunoSEQ yielded junction-only sequences lacking quality scores, so filtering differed. The assay was immunoSEQ multiplex PCR, and TCRdb's table has in-frame clones only and misses some. That table furnishes V, J and clone size, whereas the DNA furnished D and trimming. The table records more than 2 million clones, over 85% of them present only once. Details on this clone: Its target is not known.

Both subsets, CD45RA+ naive and CD45RA-negative memory, were split from the CD4+ cells. This receptor was obtained from a man in his late teens or twenties in good health. This rearrangement joins TRBV2 to TRBJ2-5; TRBD2 agrees at 8 bases. The sample comprised naive CD4+ T cells sorted from blood. Subset here: CD45RA+ positively selected. The CDR3 spells CASSQNMGLVGETQYF. CDR3 nucleotide sequence: TGTGCCAGCAGTCAAAACATGGGACTAGTGGGAGAGACCCAGTACTTC.